These 28 T cell receptor beta chains were sequenced from one sample in a study of cytomegalovirus exposure and HLA in healthy donors (dated by TCRdb to between 2016 and 2019). The library came from the immunoSEQ multiplex PCR assay. The multiplex PCR relied on a mix of 60 forward primers for TCR Vbeta segments and 13 reverse primers for TCR Jbeta segments. TCRdb re-hosts the immuneACCESS table, in-frame sequences only. Its copies lack some clones; in the studies checked, an unresolved V gene accounts for under half of them, and the cause for the rest is not known. The sample yields about 110,000 clones; about 70% were counted once. Of the sample, about 2.8% falls within the top ten clones. The sequencing sample was made of PBMCs. These receptors originate from a man aged 50 to 60 in good health and CMV-seropositive.

The CDR3: CASSQAGGARSEQYF. The CDR3 DNA is TGTGCCAGCAGCCAAGCTGGGGGGGCACGAAGCGAGCAGTACTTC. The gene calls are TRBV4-2 and TRBJ2-7; D possibly corresponds to TRBD2 (7 bases). The CDR3 is 15 amino acids. V was pared by 1 base and J by 6 bases, with 16 bases between. Germline V gives CDR1 LGHNA, CDR2 YNFKEQ.

The chain uses TRBV2 and TRBJ2-7; possible D gene TRBD2, 6 bases. This CDR3 contains 13 residues. CDR1 SNHLY and CDR2 FYNNEI come from the germline V gene. V shed 6 bases and J shed 2 bases, with 11 bases lying between them. The CDR3 spells CASSRETPYEQYF. CDR3 coding DNA: TGTGCCAGCAGCCGGGAGACTCCCTACGAGCAGTACTTC.

Only a few counts were recorded for this clone. The chain couples TRBV18 to TRBJ2-2, with D unresolved. The CDR3 totals 14 residues. The germline CDR1 and CDR2 sequences are KGHSH and LQKENI. Trimming removed 3 bases at V and 3 bases at J, with 8 bases between. The DNA for the CDR3 is TGTGCCAGCTCACCGAGACGGGACACCGGGGAGCTGTTTTTT. Protein product: CASSPRRDTGELFF. Complete variable domain (other parts from reference TRBV18 and TRBJ2-2): NAGVMQNPRHLVRRRGQEARLRCSPMKGHSHVYWYRQLPEEGLKFMVYLQKENIIDESGMPKERFSAEFPKEGPSILRIQQVVRGDSAAYFCASSPRRDTGELFFGEGSRLTVL.

The genes are TRBV7-3 and TRBJ2-5; TRBD2 aligns across 7 bases. CDR3 length: 14 residues. CDR1 and CDR2 from the germline V gene are SGHTA and FQGTGA. V lost 5 bases to trimming and J lost 2 bases; unmatched junction nucleotides: 5. In nucleotides, the CDR3 is TGTGCCAGCAGCCGTGGGGGGGGGCAAGAGACCCAGTACTTC. Encoded protein: CASSRGGGQETQYF.

The chain recombines TRBV5-8 with TRBJ2-7; TRBD2 aligns across 8 bases. The CDR3 has 16 residues. Germline assignment: CDR1 SGHTS and CDR2 YDEGEE. The trim removed 2 bases at V and 2 bases at J, leaving 9 bases unmatched. The CDR3 nucleotides are TGTGCCAGCAGCTTTAAACGACTAGCGCTGACCTACGAGCAGTACTTC. Translation: CASSFKRLALTYEQYF.

The V and J genes are TRBV9 and TRBJ1-1; 7 bases map to TRBD1. The CDR3 totals 14 residues. The junction had 4 bases not matched to a gene; V was cut back by 2 bases and J by 3 bases. Germline V gene data show CDR1 as SGDLS and CDR2 as YYNGEE. The chain's CDR3 is CASSVSTGDTEAFF. The CDR3 nucleotides are TGTGCCAGCAGCGTCTCCACAGGGGACACTGAAGCTTTCTTT.

The chain carries TRBV27 and TRBJ1-1; 7 positions agree with TRBD1. There are 13 residues in the CDR3. CDR1 and CDR2 from the germline V gene are MNHEY and SMNVEV (reference sequence). J gave up 4 bases and V 3 bases, and 2 bases lay outside the gene matches. The CDR3 region is CASSFRQGTEAFF. The CDR3 DNA reads TGTGCCAGCAGTTTCCGACAGGGCACTGAAGCTTTCTTT.

The chain recombines TRBV27 with TRBJ2-7; D remains ambiguous. This CDR3 is built from 15 residues. V dropped 3 bases and J dropped 3 bases, with 15 bases sitting between them. Germline CDR1 MNHEY, CDR2 SMNVEV (reference sequence). The CDR3 nucleotides read TGTGCCAGCAGTTTTCAAGCGCACTTAGACTACGAGCAGTACTTC. Translating gives CASSFQAHLDYEQYF.

V is TRBV6-1 and J is TRBJ2-1; TRBD2 is a possible D gene (6 bases). The ends were cut back, 6 bases at V and 0 bases at J, with 12 bases in the middle. From germline, CDR1 is MNHNS and CDR2 SASEGT. The CDR3 has 15 amino acids. DNA of the CDR3: TGTGCCAGCAGGGGGGGACCTAGCTCCTACAATGAGCAGTTCTTC. Translated: CASRGGPSSYNEQFF.

The CDR3 DNA follows: TGTGCCACTCCGGTTCGTTGGGGACAGAAATCTTATAGCAATCAGCCCCAGCATTTT. This translates into CATPVRWGQKSYSNQPQHF. V usage is TRBV15 and J usage is TRBJ1-5; TRBD1 matches 7 bases. Germline V lookup: CDR1 LNHNV, CDR2 YYDKDF (reference sequence). Germline trimming cut 9 bases from V and 0 bases from J; bases unmatched to any gene: 20. The CDR3 loop spans 19 amino acids.

V gene TRBV27 combines with J gene TRBJ2-2, with TRBD1 matching 7 bases. Germline V gives CDR1 MNHEY, CDR2 SMNVEV (reference sequence). Unmatched junction bases numbered 12, after V lost 7 bases and J lost 4 bases. This CDR3 region has 16 residues. The CDR3 DNA reads as TGTGCCAGCAACCCGACAGGGAGCCTTCTCACCGGGGAGCTGTTTTTT. This gives the protein CASNPTGSLLTGELFF.

V is TRBV11-3 and J is TRBJ1-1; possible D gene TRBD1, 5 bases. CDR3 length: 13 residues. Germline-derived CDR1 and CDR2 are SGHNT and YENEEA. Trimming shortened V by 3 bases and J by 6 bases, and 11 bases separated the two germline ends. CDR3 in amino acids: CASSFGGRAEAFF. The CDR3 region has the DNA TGTGCCAGCAGCTTCGGGGGGAGGGCTGAAGCTTTCTTT.

Written as DNA, the CDR3 is TGTGCCAGCAGCCAAGATCCCGGGACAGCCTGGGGTCCAGAAGCTTTCTTT. Translating it yields CASSQDPGTAWGPEAFF. This rearrangement joins TRBV4-2 to TRBJ1-1; TRBD1 matches at 7 bases. The length of the CDR3 is 17 residues. Germline CDR1 LGHNA, CDR2 YNFKEQ. The trim removed 0 bases at V and 8 bases at J, leaving 15 bases unmatched.

The J gene is TRBJ2-7, the V gene TRBV27; 7 nucleotides agree with TRBD2. This CDR3 has 13 amino acids. V was clipped by 4 bases and J by 5 bases; unmatched bases: 5. Germline V gives CDR1 MNHEY, CDR2 SMNVEV (reference sequence). DNA for the CDR3: TGTGCCAGCAGTTGGCAGGGAGGGGACGAGCAGTACTTC. Amino acids: CASSWQGGDEQYF.

This clone was seen only once. The chain joins TRBV6-4 to TRBJ2-7, with 9 bases lining up with TRBD2. Germline lookup yields CDR1 MRHNA and CDR2 SNTAGT. This CDR3 has 15 amino acids. V lost 3 bases to trimming and J lost 7 bases; unmatched junction nucleotides: 10. The chain's CDR3 is CASSEVAGGYEEQYF. Written as DNA, the CDR3 is TGTGCCAGCAGTGAAGTCGCGGGAGGGTATGAAGAGCAGTACTTC.

This clone was found once. V is TRBV11-2 and J is TRBJ2-7; 13 bases line up with TRBD2. The ends lost 5 bases at V and 2 bases at J; junction bases unmatched: 6. CDR1 and CDR2 from the germline V gene are SGHAT and FQNNGV. CDR3 length: 16 amino acids. The CDR3, as DNA: TGTGCCAGCAGCCCCATACTAGCGGGAGGGCCCTACGAGCAGTACTTC. The encoded protein is CASSPILAGGPYEQYF.

This clone was picked up one time. The chain is built from TRBV6-4 and TRBJ2-6, with 10 nucleotides matching TRBD2. The CDR3 length is 17 residues. With 5 bases clipped from V and 4 bases from J, the junction kept 8 bases outside the gene matches. Germline loops: CDR1 MRHNA, CDR2 SNTAGT. The CDR3: CASSRTSGSSGANVLTF. CDR3 in DNA: TGTGCCAGCAGTCGGACTAGCGGTTCCTCGGGGGCCAACGTCCTGACTTTC.

Of note for this clone: Compared with germline, one end of the junction differs, possibly owing to a read error. The V call is TRBV7-9, the J call TRBJ1-2; TRBD1 aligns across 7 bases. The CDR3 is made up of 9 amino acids. Germline CDR1 SEHNR, CDR2 FQNEAQ (reference sequence). CDR3 DNA sequence: TGTTCCAGCAGCTCAGGGGGGAAGTTT. It yields the protein CSSSSGGKF.

The chain employs TRBV5-4 and TRBJ2-7, with D possibly TRBD2 on 6 matching bases. Germline values: CDR1 SGHNT, CDR2 YYREEE (reference sequence). V shed 0 bases and J shed 9 bases, with 16 bases lying between them. The CDR3 totals 14 residues. The CDR3 loop is CASSLGGGLRGQYF. The CDR3 DNA sequence: TGTGCCAGCAGCTTGGGGGGAGGACTGAGGGGGCAGTACTTC.

The chain links TRBV9 to TRBJ1-2; 7 bases fit TRBD1. Germline-derived CDR1 and CDR2 are SGDLS and YYNGEE. CDR3 size: 17 residues. Trimming at V came to 4 bases and at J to 7 bases, leaving 19 bases not matched to a gene. In DNA form, the CDR3 reads TGTGCCAGCAGCCCCACCTTAGGGGGCCCGAGGAGGCTTGGCTACACCTTC. Its protein is CASSPTLGGPRRLGYTF.

The rearrangement joins TRBV12-5 to TRBJ2-7; TRBD1 agrees at 7 bases. The CDR3 sequence is 16 residues long. CDR1 and CDR2 (germline): LGHNT, FRNRAP. The V gene end was trimmed by 0 bases and the J gene end by 2 bases; junction bases not matched to a gene: 7. As DNA, the CDR3 is TGTGCTAGTGGTTTGGTACTCGGAGACAGGGCCTACGAGCAGTACTTC. Amino acid sequence: CASGLVLGDRAYEQYF. The full variable domain, with the rest looked up from reference TRBV12-5 and TRBJ2-7, is DARVTQTPRHKVTEMGQEVTMRCQPILGHNTVFWYRQTMMQGLELLAYFRNRAPLDDSGMPKDRFSAEMPDATLATLKIQPSEPRDSAVYFCASGLVLGDRAYEQYFGPGTRLTVT.

V usage is TRBV6-5 and J usage is TRBJ2-3; 8 bases agree with TRBD2. Trimming took 10 bases from V and 3 from J; bases not matched to a gene: 9. Germline CDR1 is MNHEY and CDR2 is SVGAGI. The CDR3 is 14 amino acids. CDR3 nucleotide sequence: TGTGCCACCCGTCGGGGGGGGGAAACAGATACGCAGTATTTT. Protein sequence: CATRRGGETDTQYF.

The chain uses TRBV6-1 and TRBJ2-1, with D possibly being TRBD2 (5 bases). Germline CDR1 MNHNS, CDR2 SASEGT. This CDR3 has 13 amino acids. V was trimmed by 5 bases and J by 4 bases, leaving 9 bases between them. As DNA, the CDR3 is TGTGCCAGCAGTAGGACTGGTTACAATGAGCAGTTCTTC. It is translated as CASSRTGYNEQFF.

The chain couples TRBV5-4 to TRBJ2-5, with D perhaps TRBD2 (5 bases). Per the germline V gene, CDR1 is SGHNT and CDR2 is YYREEE (reference sequence). Between the trimmed V and J ends, which lost 4 bases and 0 bases, there was a span of 16 bases. The CDR3 is made up of 16 amino acids. CDR3 bases: TGTGCCAGCAGCGACCCGGGCCGAGGGCACCAAGAGACCCAGTACTTC. Translation: CASSDPGRGHQETQYF.

Only a few counts were recorded for this clone. V gene TRBV19 combines with J gene TRBJ2-6; a possible D gene is TRBD1 (5 bases). Germline V gives CDR1 LNHDA, CDR2 SQIVND (reference sequence). CDR3 length: 16 amino acids. The V end was cut by 6 bases, the J end by 0 bases, with 12 bases between. CDR3 region: CASSPKGPSGANVLTF. The CDR3, as DNA: TGTGCCAGTAGCCCCAAGGGGCCCTCTGGGGCCAACGTCCTGACTTTC.

This clone was found once. The chain has TRBV20-1 and TRBJ1-1, with TRBD1 as a possible D gene (5 bases). The germline V gene encodes CDR1 DFQATT and CDR2 SNEGSKA (reference sequence). CDR3 length equals 11 residues. The germline V and J ends were trimmed by 8 bases and 2 bases, with 9 bases remaining between them. CDR3 protein: CSSRVNTEAFF. The CDR3 region has the DNA TGCAGTAGCAGGGTCAACACTGAAGCTTTCTTT.

V and J are TRBV19 and TRBJ1-2; TRBD1 aligns across 7 bases. The CDR3 loop spans 13 amino acids. V lost 3 bases, J lost 6 bases, and 4 bases stayed unmatched. The germline V gene has CDR1 LNHDA and CDR2 SQIVND (reference sequence). The CDR3 DNA sequence: TGTGCCAGTAGTATCGACAGGGACGATGGCTACACCTTC. This sequence encodes CASSIDRDDGYTF.

V usage is TRBV5-1 and J usage is TRBJ1-2; D is unresolved. Trimming cost V 0 bases and J 4 bases, with 7 bases left between them. The germline gives CDR1 SGHRS, CDR2 YFSETQ. The CDR3 is made up of 13 amino acids. DNA of the CDR3: TGCGCCAGCAGCTTGGATGGCAGCTATGGCTACACCTTC. Residues: CASSLDGSYGYTF. The complete variable domain, with remaining parts taken from reference TRBV5-1 and TRBJ1-2, reads KAGVTQTPRYLIKTRGQQVTLSCSPISGHRSVSWYQQTPGQGLQFLFEYFSETQRNKGNFPGRFSGRQFSNSRSEMNVSTLELGDSALYLCASSLDGSYGYTFGSGTRLTVV.